This record covers a single T cell receptor (beta chain). The record originates from a study of blood T cell repertoires in COVID-19. Study as a whole: Spain, Italy and the United States supplied samples that represented acute and convalescent COVID-19.

Patients at the Seattle site were enrolled during active infection and followed longitudinally. The CDR3 length is 13 residues. Germline CDR1 and CDR2: MNHEY and SVGAGI. Trimming stripped 10 bases from V and 4 bases from J, with 14 bases between. The data were produced by immunoSEQ multiplex PCR, yet TCRdb's version contains in-frame clones alone and is incomplete. The sample comprises under 300,000 clones, roughly 84% of which are singletons, and about 1.5% rests with the top ten. The chain links TRBV6-5 to TRBJ1-5; the D gene is possibly TRBD1 (6 bases). The origin of this receptor is a human donor with COVID-19, enrolled during active disease. The donor label of this sample is uncertain. Sequencing was done on a sample of peripheral blood. The CDR3 DNA sequence: TGTGCCACTACAGACAGGAGTAATCAGCCCCAGCATTTT. It yields the protein CATTDRSNQPQHF.